What follows describes a single T cell receptor beta chain. This specimen comes from a study of blood T cell repertoires in COVID-19. This CDR3 comprises 17 residues. The V and J ends lost 4 bases and 7 bases, in that order; junction bases with no gene match: 12. Germline V CDR1 and CDR2: SGDLS, YYNGEE. The repertoire was sequenced with immunoSEQ multiplex PCR; TCRdb's copy has only in-frame clones and lacks some. In the table there are some 11,000 clones, about four fifths of which are singletons. What was sequenced was peripheral blood. The chain links TRBV9 to TRBJ2-1, with 12 bases that match TRBD2. The receptor was isolated from a woman in her fifties or sixties with acute or convalescent COVID-19. The CDR3 coding sequence is TGTGCCAGCAGCCCTTCTAGCGGGGGGGCCCGTGGGAATGAGCAGTTCTTC. It codes for CASSPSSGGARGNEQFF.